This TCR beta chain was captured in a study of T-cell reconstitution after alpha-beta-depleted transplantation in children listed by TCRdb under 2016. Concerning the study at large: Using TCR repertoire profiling, the study followed T-cell immune reconstitution in a quantitative way in children after TCRalphabeta/CD19-depleted allogeneic hematopoietic cell transplantation.

Regarding this clonotype: No antigen is known for it. This could be a read error, since a much larger clone is one nucleotide away.

Preparation of the library involved PCR. Instrument used: Illumina HiSeq 2500. TCR library preparation used molecular barcoding, with unique molecular identifiers applied to normalize quantification of the TCRbeta repertoire. TCRdb took the public reads, trimmed them with fastp at Q25, ran MiXCR for clone calling and kept in-frame beta chains. A single entry per CDR3 protein holds the most common genes and DNA from its merged rows. The sample table shows about 690,000 distinct CDR3 sequences, and roughly 15% are seen once. Around 0.96% of the sample rests with the top ten. CDR1 and CDR2 (DFQATT, SNEGSKA) derive from the germline V gene (reference sequence). V lost 5 bases and J lost 9 bases; the stretch between them is 13 bases long. The cysteine opens and the phenylalanine closes a CDR3 of 11 amino acids. Left in the record is the CDR3 DNA by itself, 33 bases read in frame from the first base.

The TCR sequence derives from a human donor who donated a stem cell graft to a child with acute myeloid leukemia. The receptor chain draws on TRBV20-1 and TRBJ1-1, with no reliable assignment of the D segment. The material was PBMCs from the stem cell graft donor, obtained from the stem cell graft. The CDR3 protein: CSADMDSKAFF. The DNA sequence is TGCAGTGCTGACATGGACTCCAAAGCTTTCTTT.